This T cell receptor beta chain was recorded in a study of radiation and T cells in renal cell carcinoma. At the level of the study: Nephrectomy followed 15 Gy stereotactic body radiation by 4 weeks. General study findings and limits: In blood, top tumor clones expanded by 2 weeks, shrinking by 4. Pretreatment tumor biopsies were lacking, so baseline clonotypes are unknown.

Points on this clone: The antigen remains unidentified.

The time point was: blood 2 weeks post-SBRT. Treatment in this sample: 15 Gy SBRT to primary tumor, nephrectomy 4 weeks later. After SBRT, blood was collected at 2 and 4 weeks, plus baseline. Produced via immunoSEQ multiplex PCR; TCRdb's table is partial and in-frame only. The data contain roughly 150,000 clones, roughly 86% of them singletons. Germline V gene lookup returns CDR1 SGHKS and CDR2 YYEKEE (reference sequence). V was pared by 1 base and J by 1 base, with 14 bases between. The CDR3 is 16 amino acids. This chain connects TRBV5-5 to TRBJ2-5; weak D call: TRBD1 (6 bases). Source: blood, taken from a patient whose treatment included radiotherapy and nephrectomy. This TCR derives from a woman aged 45-65 years with renal cell carcinoma. CDR3 sequence: CASSLYGGGPQETQYF. The CDR3 coding sequence is TGTGCCAGCAGCTTGTATGGGGGCGGACCCCAAGAGACCCAGTACTTC.